The clone carrying this TCR beta chain was counted between two and nine times. The target antigen is unknown. The entry originates in a study of CD8 T cells in ankylosing spondylitis. Points from the study as a whole: It was reported that disease-linked clones were significantly enriched in matched ankylosing spondylitis synovial fluid. Existing reports had already noted some motif variants in reactive arthritis synovial fluid and blood. Disease-linked clones displayed a CD8+ phenotype and appeared relatively rarely in peripheral blood. Ankylosing spondylitis blood seemed to carry a telltale TCR beta motif made of about 8 highly homologous variants.

Construction of TCR beta libraries was performed using quantitative 5'-RACE with molecular barcodes. TCRdb ran MiXCR on the 5' RACE reads and lists one entry per CDR3 protein. This sample has some 220,000 distinct CDR3 sequences, with approximately 7.3% found just once. The source of this sequence is a male donor with ankylosing spondylitis. Sequences were obtained from blood, either unsorted or a sorted T cell fraction (not recorded which).

CDR3 residues: CASSPRQSNQPQHF. CDR3 DNA sequence: TGTGCCAGCAGTCCCCGACAGAGCAATCAGCCCCAGCATTTT. The rearrangement uses TRBV27 and TRBJ1-5; weak D call: TRBD1 (5 bases). The V end lost 5 bases, the J end lost 1 base, and 9 bases lay between the germline ends. The germline gives CDR1 MNHEY, CDR2 SMNVEV (reference sequence). CDR3 size: 14 residues.